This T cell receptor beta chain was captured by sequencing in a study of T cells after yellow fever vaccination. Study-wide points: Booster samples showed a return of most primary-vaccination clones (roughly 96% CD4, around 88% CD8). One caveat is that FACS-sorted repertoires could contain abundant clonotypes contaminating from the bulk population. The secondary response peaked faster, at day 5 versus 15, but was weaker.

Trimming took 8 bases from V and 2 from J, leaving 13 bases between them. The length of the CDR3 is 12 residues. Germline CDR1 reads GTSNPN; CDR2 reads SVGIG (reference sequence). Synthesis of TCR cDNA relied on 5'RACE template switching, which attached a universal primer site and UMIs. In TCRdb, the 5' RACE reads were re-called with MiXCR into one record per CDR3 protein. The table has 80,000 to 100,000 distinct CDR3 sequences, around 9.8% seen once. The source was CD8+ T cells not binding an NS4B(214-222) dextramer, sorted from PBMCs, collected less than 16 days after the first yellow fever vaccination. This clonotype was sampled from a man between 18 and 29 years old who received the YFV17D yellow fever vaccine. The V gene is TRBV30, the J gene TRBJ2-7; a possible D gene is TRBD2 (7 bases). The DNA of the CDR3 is TGTGCCGGCGGGGGCAGCCCCTACGAGCAGTACTTC. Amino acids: CAGGGSPYEQYF.